This is a list of T cell receptor beta chains from one sample in a study of CD8 T cells in Susac syndrome. TCRdb itself ran the immunoSEQ multiplex PCR reads through MiXCR, one entry per CDR3 protein. Of tens of thousands of distinct CDR3 sequences in the sample, 80% to 95% were seen once. The material sequenced was CD8+ T cells from PBMCs. These receptors came from a human donor with Susac syndrome. Each CDR3 is given with its conserved first and last residue. The D gene is left open where the match is weak. Rows may omit the clone size; those that give it use once, few, many or a size class.

CDR3 length	V gene	clone size	D gene	J gene	CDR3 protein	CDR3 DNA
13	TRBV14	.	.	TRBJ1-5	CASSQTDNQPQHF	TGTGCCAGCAGCCAGACAGATAATCAGCCCCAGCATTTT
16	TRBV25-1	.	.	TRBJ2-1	CASSSGGGAGGNEQFF	TGTGCCAGCAGCTCCGGAGGGGGCGCGGGAGGCAATGAGCAGTTCTTC
12	TRBV19	.	.	TRBJ2-1	CASSPGFNEQFF	TGTGCCAGTAGTCCAGGGTTCAATGAGCAGTTCTTC
19	TRBV27	.	TRBD1	TRBJ2-6	CASSLAWEGQGFGANVLTF	TGTGCCAGCAGTCTTGCCTGGGAGGGACAGGGGTTCGGGGCCAACGTCCTGACTTTC
13	TRBV2	.	.	TRBJ1-6	CASSDKDLSPLHF	TGTGCCAGCAGTGACAAGGATCTTTCACCCCTCCACTTT
12	TRBV7-6	few	.	TRBJ2-1	CASSLYLGEQFF	TGTGCCAGCAGCTTATATCTGGGGGAGCAGTTCTTC
15	TRBV30	.	.	TRBJ1-3	CAWSGRFSSGNTIYF	TGTGCCTGGAGTGGGAGGTTCAGCTCTGGAAACACCATATATTTT
15	TRBV24-1	.	.	TRBJ1-5	CATSPTGWGNQPQHF	TGTGCCACCAGTCCTACTGGATGGGGCAATCAGCCCCAGCATTTT
15	TRBV7-9	.	.	TRBJ2-5	CASSLSATSKETQYF	TGTGCCAGCAGCTTAAGCGCGACATCGAAAGAGACCCAGTACTTC
16	TRBV11-2	once	.	TRBJ1-2	CASSLPLTGTYYGYTF	TGTGCCAGCAGCTTACCACTTACCGGGACGTACTATGGCTACACCTTC
14	TRBV14	.	.	TRBJ2-1	CASSQGAYGNEQFF	TGTGCCAGCAGCCAGGGTGCCTACGGGAATGAGCAGTTCTTC
14	TRBV28	.	TRBD2	TRBJ2-3	CASSFMRGTDTQYF	TGTGCCAGCAGTTTTATGCGGGGGACAGATACGCAGTATTTT
15	TRBV20-1	.	TRBD1	TRBJ2-3	CSAPLYRGNTDTQYF	TGCAGTGCCCCTCTATACAGGGGTAACACAGATACGCAGTATTTT
15	TRBV9	.	.	TRBJ1-6	CASSVRAGPNSPLHF	TGTGCCAGCAGCGTAAGGGCAGGACCAAATTCACCCCTCCACTTT
16	TRBV27	.	.	TRBJ1-2	CASSSALGPTVDGYTF	TGTGCCAGCAGTTCCGCGTTGGGGCCGACGGTGGATGGCTACACCTTC
15	TRBV4-3	.	.	TRBJ1-2	CASSQDTGQAYGYTF	TGCGCCAGCAGCCAAGATACAGGGCAGGCATATGGCTACACCTTC
13	TRBV6-2/TRBV6-3	.	.	TRBJ1-1	CASSHQGITEAFF	TGTGCCAGCAGTCACCAGGGTATAACTGAAGCTTTCTTT
19	TRBV7-3	.	.	TRBJ1-5	CASSLIHPVYRYSNQPQHF	TGTGCCAGCAGCTTAATTCATCCCGTTTACCGCTATAGCAATCAGCCCCAGCATTTT
17	TRBV28	.	TRBD1	TRBJ2-1	CASSPNSGTGLINEQFF	TGTGCCAGCAGTCCTAACTCAGGGACAGGGCTTATCAATGAGCAGTTCTTC
14	TRBV6-5	.	.	TRBJ2-2	CASSYRRGTGELFF	TGTGCCAGCAGTTACCGGCGAGGCACCGGGGAGCTGTTTTTT
14	TRBV5-1	.	.	TRBJ2-1	CASSLDGGNNEQFF	TGCGCCAGCAGCTTGGACGGGGGCAACAATGAGCAGTTCTTC
16	TRBV16	.	.	TRBJ1-6	CASSKEVPGYNSPLHF	TGTGCCAGCAGCAAGGAGGTTCCAGGTTATAATTCACCCCTCCACTTT
13	TRBV28	.	.	TRBJ1-4	CASSFKSNEKLFF	TGTGCCAGCAGTTTTAAATCTAATGAAAAACTGTTTTTT
15	TRBV20-1	.	TRBD1	TRBJ1-1	CSARDLDRWGTEAFF	TGCAGTGCTAGAGATCTGGACAGGTGGGGGACTGAAGCTTTCTTT